This entry is about one T cell receptor (beta chain). The antigen it recognizes is unknown. It has no much larger one-base neighbor in the sample; base qualities were not kept. TCRbeta CDR3 regions were amplified from genomic DNA using the immunoSEQ Assay, a bias-controlled multiplex PCR. On the authors' methods: The number of nucleated cells in each sample was estimated from the amplification of reference gene primers within the assay. To quantify the absolute abundance of each unique TCRbeta CDR3 rearrangement, sequence reads were collapsed and filtered. For each sample, productive Simpson clonality was calculated as the square root of Simpson's diversity index over productive rearrangements. The clones in this table, taken by TCRdb from immuneACCESS, are in-frame only. Not every clone is retained; where verified, under half of the shortfall comes from an unresolved V gene, and the cause of the rest is unknown. V and J calls and clone size come straight from that table; D and trimming were deduced from the DNA. The sample includes some 290,000 clones, with around 78% observed a single time. Jointly, the top ten make up 3.5% to 5.5% of the sample.

The data were obtained in a study of blood T cell repertoires in COVID-19 (dated by TCRdb to 2019 to 2021). Notes on the research overall: Samples from collaborators originated in the United States, Italy and Spain and spanned both the acute and convalescent phases of COVID-19. The material from the prospective study consisted of cDNA or gDNA derived from T cells, B-cell-depleted T cells, or PBMCs. Deeply sampled blood TCRbeta repertoires from subjects exposed to, actively infected with, or recovered from COVID-19 were included in the dataset. A freely available public database, intended as a resource for researchers studying the immune response to SARS-CoV-2, is where the repertoires were released. Samples were obtained from the ongoing ImmuneRACE study (first 160 participants) and from about 1,300 subjects provided by 6 global collaborators. The sample metadata nearly always contained a de-identified subject ID, COVID-19 status, age in years and sex. HLA class I and class II types, where available, came from metadata supplied by the sample provider rather than from assay-based typing. Study-wide conclusions, independent of this receptor: Clinical and demographic metadata were provided uncurated, with the amount varying by source and participant.

Another Seattle source contributed samples from volunteer blood donors who had recovered from COVID-19. Whole blood was collected in K2EDTA tubes by collaborating institutions according to the institutions' own protocols. For TCRbeta analysis, collaborators shipped samples in one of three forms: frozen whole blood, isolated PBMCs, or DNA extracted from either of those sample types. V is cut back by 9 bases and J by 4 bases, with 6 bases in the junction unmatched. The CDR3, from cysteine to phenylalanine, totals 13 residues. Here the CDR3 DNA is all that survives: 39 bases in frame from base 1. Reading the germline V gene gives CDR1 SGDLS and CDR2 YYNGEE.

Source material: peripheral blood. This receptor was obtained from a man between 60 and 70 years old who had recovered from COVID-19. The chain was built from TRBV9 and TRBJ2-1; 8 bases in between match TRBD1. The DNA reads TGTGCCACCGCGGGGACAGGTTACAATGAGCAGTTCTTC. It translates to CATAGTGYNEQFF.